This T cell receptor (beta chain) was captured by sequencing in a study of regulatory T cells in long-lasting Graves disease (dated by TCRdb to about 2021). Broadly, across the study: In the newly diagnosed Graves' disease group, patients had been taking antithyroid drugs for less than 3 months. This study used TCR sequencing and RNA sequencing of peripheral blood to compare persistent Graves' disease patients against newly diagnosed Graves' disease patients. The study was registered as a clinical trial and conducted in China. TCR sequencing covered some 13 persistent and some 20 newly diagnosed Graves' disease patients, around 33 samples in total.

Read against the paper, the sample's time point label means: newly diagnosed GD, antithyroid drugs for less than 3 months. For both TCR sequencing and RNA sequencing, RNA was extracted from PBMCs using TRIzol. Graves' disease was diagnosed according to American Thyroid Association guidelines. Recruitment of patients was carried out at an endocrinology department in Xi'an, China. From each patient, nine milliliters of peripheral blood was collected into an EDTA anticoagulant tube. Ficoll Paque Plus density gradient separation was used to isolate PBMCs, and no further T cell sorting was performed. An Agilent 2100 Bioanalyzer and agarose gel were used to check RNA quality, and a NanoDrop 2000 was used to measure RNA concentration. This clonotype was recorded many times. Its binding antigen is unknown. Qualities for individual bases were not recorded, and no much larger clone is one base off. Library creation used multiplex PCR. TCRdb names Illumina HiSeq 4000 as the instrument used. iRepertoire HTBI primers and Arm-PCR amplification of CDR3 regions were used to construct TCR beta libraries. Before sequencing, the PCR products went through gel purification. Per the source publication's procedure: Across samples, about 64 TRBV and roughly 13 TRBJ segments were identified and used for gene usage analysis of CDR3 amino acid clonotypes. COPE and FqMerger were used to merge the filtered high-quality paired reads into contigs. BLAST was used to align contigs to the IMGT TRBV, TRBD and TRBJ reference genes, and CDR3 was defined following IMGT. Clonotypes above 0.1% frequency were classified as highly expanded clones. Repertoire diversity was measured by Shannon entropy, and V-J evenness by the Gini coefficient. Clonotypes shared by more than one individual were considered public. TCRdb reworked the public reads: Q25 trimming with fastp, MiXCR clone assembly, productive beta chains retained. Records with the same CDR3 protein are collapsed into one entry carrying the most frequent genes and DNA. The V and J calls were not made by the authors but by TCRdb's processing. The sample table records about half a million distinct CDR3 sequences; more than 10% of these occur just once. The top ten constitute roughly 8.9% of the sample.

The germline V gene (reference sequence) sets CDR1 to MNHEY and CDR2 to SMNVEV. V is cut by 4 bases and J by 6 bases, and the space between the germline ends is 13 bases. Taken from cysteine to phenylalanine, the CDR3 has 15 residues. Here the CDR3 DNA is all that survives: 45 bases in frame from base 1. Broad study findings and their caveats: TRBV28, TRBJ1-2 and TRBJ2-5 were preferentially used in persistent disease, while TRBV20-1 and TRBJ2-1 were favored in newly diagnosed disease. Persistent patients shared more public clonotypes among themselves (around 2,700) than newly diagnosed patients did (approximately 870). Only the TCR beta chain was sequenced and analyzed. Persistent Graves' disease patients showed lower TCR Shannon entropy and fewer highly expanded clones than newly diagnosed patients, suggesting clonal expansion. The authors noted that the small sample size was a limitation that may lower accuracy. Peripheral blood alone was examined, since thyroid tissue, which constituted the primary lesion, could not be accessed.

This same sample was also part of a study on T cells in Graves' hyperthyroidism and ophthalmopathy. That second report states: Graves' hyperthyroidism was defined as stable when no progression to ophthalmopathy occurred over 18 months of follow-up. Hyperthyroidism patients were newly diagnosed, with disease duration under 2 months, and aged 18 to 65 years. Exclusion was applied to patients with uncontrolled infections, other autoimmune diseases, pregnancy or lactation. Diagnoses were based on clinical symptoms, serum thyroxine and TRAb, thyroid ultrasound and orbital computed tomography. For the first round of RT-PCR on the TCR CDR3, the HTBI primer set was used together with the Qiagen OneStep RT-PCR kit. Most expanded thyroid clonotypes (frequency above 0.001) were also detected in blood, suggesting blood repertoires may reflect thyroid immune responses. A model built on a 13 V-J signature distinguished ophthalmopathy from stable hyperthyroidism, reaching 87.88% sensitivity and 81.08% specificity in cross-validation and 80%/75% in testing. In validation, the model predicted progression to ophthalmopathy a median of about 5.9 months before onset, with approximately 68% sensitivity and 72.22% specificity. To identify TCR V-J signatures that set the groups apart, the researchers used a discovery cohort of 100 patients, made up of about 44 with Graves' ophthalmopathy and around 58 with stable Graves' hyperthyroidism. Prospective prediction of ophthalmopathy was tested in an independent validation cohort consisting of about 20 hyperthyroidism patients and around 16 patients who later progressed to ophthalmopathy. For training and testing, the roughly 93 patients in the discovery cohort were randomly divided in a 7:3 ratio. In roughly six Graves' hyperthyroidism patients, the study also compared T-cell repertoires from thyroid tissue with T-cell repertoires from blood. After blood sampling, hyperthyroidism patients were treated with methimazole at a starting dose of 30 mg daily, and ophthalmopathy patients were treated with high-dose intravenous methylprednisolone. Libraries were constructed in a second round of multiplex PCR, after which size selection and purification were performed. Paired-end sequencing of the libraries was performed with 100 bp reads on an Illumina HiSeq2000. Raw data were processed with SOAPnuke, discarding reads with adapters, uncalled bases, mean Phred below 15, or no exact constant-primer or identifier match. High-quality paired reads were merged using COPE v1.2.5, and each unique nucleotide sequence was defined as a clonotype. Clonotypes were aligned to IMGT TRBV, TRBD and TRBJ reference segments using MiTCR v1.1. The analysis was restricted to V-J combinations with a frequency above 0.0001, which together covered 99.2% of the repertoires. The TCS score was defined as F50 (clonal expansion) divided by E x V (chaos), with BLOSUM62-based TCRdist calculated between CDR3 peptides within each V-J. Welch's t-statistics and random forest reduced around 550 V-J features to 13, which were used in a naive Bayes classifier (R e1071). No statistical method was used to set the sample size in advance, and investigators knew the group allocation. The paper describes TCR Vbeta CDR3 sequencing of 140 or so peripheral blood samples, made up of 43 ophthalmopathy patients, some 80 hyperthyroidism patients and 17 progressor patients.

Specimen: peripheral blood mononuclear cells (PBMCs), collected at new diagnosis, from a patient treated with antithyroid drugs. In this chain, TRBV27 is recombined with TRBJ1-6, with TRBD1 perhaps the D gene, on 6 matching bases. This clonotype originated in a woman in her 30s with Graves disease. Donor details come from another sample of the same person, matched by shared clones. The DNA sequence is as follows: TGTGCCAGCAGTTCAACGCGGGGGCCTAATTCACCCCTCCACTTT. This yields the protein CASSSTRGPNSPLHF.